The present T cell receptor (beta chain) was sequenced within a study of blood T cell repertoires in COVID-19. At the level of the study: Acute and convalescent COVID-19 specimens originated in the United States, Italy and Spain. PBMCs, B-cell-depleted T cells, or T cells provided the cDNA or gDNA that made up the material.

Original handling: Reference gene primer amplification gave nucleated cell count estimates. Using immunoSEQ multiplex PCR, the repertoire was profiled, and TCRdb retains in-frame clones only, with some absent. Clone size and the V and J calls come from that table; the DNA yielded D and trimming. The sample consists of more than 70,000 clones, approximately 90% of them appearing once. The CDR3 has 15 amino acids. The V and J ends lost 7 bases and 5 bases, in that order; junction bases with no gene match: 13. Germline assignment: CDR1 GTSNPN and CDR2 SVGIG (reference sequence). The specimen sequenced was peripheral blood. The clonotype originates from a woman between 45 and 60 years old with active or convalescent COVID-19. The chain is built from TRBV30 and TRBJ1-2, with 10 bases lining up with TRBD1. DNA for the CDR3: TGTGCCTTCCGGGACAGGGGAGGATTTGGGTATGGCTACACCTTC. Translating gives CAFRDRGGFGYGYTF. The full variable domain, rest sourced from reference TRBV30 and TRBJ1-2, is SQTIHQWPATLVQPVGSPLSLECTVEGTSNPNLYWYRQAAGRGLQLLFYSVGIGQISSEVPQNLSASRPQDRQFILSSKKLLLSDSGFYLCAFRDRGGFGYGYTFGSGTRLTVV.